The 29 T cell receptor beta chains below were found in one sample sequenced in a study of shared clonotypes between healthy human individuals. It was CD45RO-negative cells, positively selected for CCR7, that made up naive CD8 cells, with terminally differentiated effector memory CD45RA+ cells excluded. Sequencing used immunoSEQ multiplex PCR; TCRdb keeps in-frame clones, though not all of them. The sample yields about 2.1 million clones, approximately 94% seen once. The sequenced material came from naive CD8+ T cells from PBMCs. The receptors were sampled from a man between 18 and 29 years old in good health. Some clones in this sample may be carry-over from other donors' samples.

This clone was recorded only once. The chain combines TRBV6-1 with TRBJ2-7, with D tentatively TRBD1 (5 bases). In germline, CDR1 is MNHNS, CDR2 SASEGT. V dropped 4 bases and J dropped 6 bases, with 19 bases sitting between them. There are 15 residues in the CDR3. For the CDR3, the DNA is TGTGCCAGCAGTGGGTACAGGACATCCTCGGGCGAGCAGTACTTC. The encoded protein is CASSGYRTSSGEQYF.

As DNA, the CDR3 is TGTGCCAGCAGTTTATCCCGCGGCTCCGGGGAGCTGTTTTTT. Translating it yields CASSLSRGSGELFF. The rearrangement joins TRBV27 to TRBJ2-2; D remains ambiguous. Germline values: CDR1 MNHEY, CDR2 SMNVEV (reference sequence). The V and J ends lost 0 bases and 6 bases respectively, with 8 bases between them. The CDR3 sequence is 14 residues long.

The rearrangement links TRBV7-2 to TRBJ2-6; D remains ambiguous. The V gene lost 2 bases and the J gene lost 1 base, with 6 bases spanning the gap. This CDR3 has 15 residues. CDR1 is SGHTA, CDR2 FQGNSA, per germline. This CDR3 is CASSLYSSGANVLTF. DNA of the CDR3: TGTGCCAGCAGCTTATACTCTTCTGGGGCCAACGTCCTGACTTTC.

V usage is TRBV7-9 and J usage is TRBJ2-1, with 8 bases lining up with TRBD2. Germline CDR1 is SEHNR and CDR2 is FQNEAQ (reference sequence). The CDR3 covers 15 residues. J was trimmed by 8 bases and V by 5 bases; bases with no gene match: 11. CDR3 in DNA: TGTGCCAGCAGCCAACTAGCGGAGGGGTTCCATGAGCAGTTCTTC. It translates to CASSQLAEGFHEQFF.

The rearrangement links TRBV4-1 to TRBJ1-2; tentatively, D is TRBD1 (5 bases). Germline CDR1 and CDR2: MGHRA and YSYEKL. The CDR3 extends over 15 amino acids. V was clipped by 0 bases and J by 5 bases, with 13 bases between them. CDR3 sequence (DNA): TGCGCCAGCAGCCAAGATCCGCAGGGTTGGTATGGCTACACCTTC. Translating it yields CASSQDPQGWYGYTF.

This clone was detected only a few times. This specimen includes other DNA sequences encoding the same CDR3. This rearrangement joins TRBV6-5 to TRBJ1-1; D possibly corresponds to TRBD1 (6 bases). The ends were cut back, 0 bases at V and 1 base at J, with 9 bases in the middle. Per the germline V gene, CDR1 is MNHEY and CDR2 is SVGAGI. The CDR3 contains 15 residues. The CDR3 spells CASSYSRTANTEAFF. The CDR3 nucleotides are TGTGCCAGCAGTTACTCGAGGACAGCGAACACTGAAGCTTTCTTT.

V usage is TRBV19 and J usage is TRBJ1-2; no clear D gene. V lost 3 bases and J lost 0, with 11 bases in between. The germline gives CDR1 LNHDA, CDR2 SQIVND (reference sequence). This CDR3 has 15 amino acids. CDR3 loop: CASSISYRANYGYTF. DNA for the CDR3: TGTGCCAGTAGTATTTCATATCGAGCTAACTATGGCTACACCTTC.

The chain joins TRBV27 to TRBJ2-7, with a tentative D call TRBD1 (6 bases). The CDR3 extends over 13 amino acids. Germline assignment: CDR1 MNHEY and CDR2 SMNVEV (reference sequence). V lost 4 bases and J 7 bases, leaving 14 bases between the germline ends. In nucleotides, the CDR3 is TGTGCCAGCAGTTCCCGGGACACCTTAGAGCAGTACTTC. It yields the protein CASSSRDTLEQYF.

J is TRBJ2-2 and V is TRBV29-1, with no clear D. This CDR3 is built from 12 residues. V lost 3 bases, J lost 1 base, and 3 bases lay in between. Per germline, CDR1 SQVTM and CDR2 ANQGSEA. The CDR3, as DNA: TGCAGCGTTGAGGGGAACACCGGGGAGCTGTTTTTT. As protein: CSVEGNTGELFF.

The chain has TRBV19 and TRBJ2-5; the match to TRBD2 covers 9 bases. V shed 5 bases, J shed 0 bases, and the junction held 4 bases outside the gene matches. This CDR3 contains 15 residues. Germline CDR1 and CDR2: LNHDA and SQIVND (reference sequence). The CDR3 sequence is CASSPLAGHQETQYF. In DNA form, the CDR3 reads TGTGCCAGTAGTCCCCTAGCGGGACACCAAGAGACCCAGTACTTC.

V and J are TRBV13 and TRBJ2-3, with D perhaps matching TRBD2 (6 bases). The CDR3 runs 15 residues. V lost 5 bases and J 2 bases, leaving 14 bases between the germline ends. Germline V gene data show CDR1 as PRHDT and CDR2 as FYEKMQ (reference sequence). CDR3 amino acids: CASSPAPRDTDTQYF. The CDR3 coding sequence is TGTGCCAGCAGCCCCGCCCCGCGGGACACAGATACGCAGTATTTT.

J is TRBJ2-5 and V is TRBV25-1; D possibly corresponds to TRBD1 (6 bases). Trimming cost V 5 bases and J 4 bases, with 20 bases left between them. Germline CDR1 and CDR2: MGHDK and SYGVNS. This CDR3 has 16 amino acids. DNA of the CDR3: TGTGCCAGCAGTCCTTTAAGAGAGGGGGACGGAGAGACCCAGTACTTC. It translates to CASSPLREGDGETQYF.

The CDR3 coding sequence is TGTGCCAGCAGTGAGAAACCGGACAGGGGGCTCGCCGGGGAGCTGTTTTTT. Its protein product is CASSEKPDRGLAGELFF. The chain couples TRBV25-1 to TRBJ2-2; 11 bases line up with TRBD1. This CDR3 comprises 17 residues. CDR1 MGHDK and CDR2 SYGVNS come from the germline V gene. With V trimmed by 3 bases and J by 6 bases, 9 bases remained unmatched.

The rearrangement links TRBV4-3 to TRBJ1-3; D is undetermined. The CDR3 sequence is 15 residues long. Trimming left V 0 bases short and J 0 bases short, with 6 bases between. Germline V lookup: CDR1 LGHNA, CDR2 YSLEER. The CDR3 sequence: CASSQDLYSGNTIYF. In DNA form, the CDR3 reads TGCGCCAGCAGCCAAGACCTTTACTCTGGAAACACCATATATTTT.

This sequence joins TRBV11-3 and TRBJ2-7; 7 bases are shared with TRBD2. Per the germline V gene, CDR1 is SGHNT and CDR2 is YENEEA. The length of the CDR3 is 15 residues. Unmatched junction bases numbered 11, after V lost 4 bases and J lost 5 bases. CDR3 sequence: CASSSHGGDGHEQYF. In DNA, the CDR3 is TGTGCCAGCAGCTCCCATGGGGGGGATGGCCACGAGCAGTACTTC.

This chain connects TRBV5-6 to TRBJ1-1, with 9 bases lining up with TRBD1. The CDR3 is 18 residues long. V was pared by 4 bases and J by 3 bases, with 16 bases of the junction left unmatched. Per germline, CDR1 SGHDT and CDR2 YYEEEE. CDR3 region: CASSPQARDREIDTEAFF. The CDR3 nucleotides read TGTGCCAGCAGCCCGCAAGCCCGGGACAGGGAAATTGACACTGAAGCTTTCTTT.

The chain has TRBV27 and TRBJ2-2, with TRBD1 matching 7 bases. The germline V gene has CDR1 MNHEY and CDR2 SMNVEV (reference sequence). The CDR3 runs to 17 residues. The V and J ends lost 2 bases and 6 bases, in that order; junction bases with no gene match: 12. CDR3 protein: CASSLNRVTGYPGELFF. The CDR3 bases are TGTGCCAGCAGTTTAAATCGTGTGACAGGGTATCCCGGGGAGCTGTTTTTT.

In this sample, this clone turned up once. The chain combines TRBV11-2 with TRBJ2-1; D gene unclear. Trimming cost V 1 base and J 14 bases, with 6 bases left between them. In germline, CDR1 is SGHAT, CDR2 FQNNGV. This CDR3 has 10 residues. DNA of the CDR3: TGTGCCAGCAGCTTAGGGACCAAGTTCTTC. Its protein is CASSLGTKFF. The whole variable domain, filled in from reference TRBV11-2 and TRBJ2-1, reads EAGVAQSPRYKIIEKRQSVAFWCNPISGHATLYWYQQILGQGPKLLIQFQNNGVVDDSQLPKDRFSAERLKGVDSTLKIQPAKLEDSAVYLCASSLGTKFFGPGTRLTVL.

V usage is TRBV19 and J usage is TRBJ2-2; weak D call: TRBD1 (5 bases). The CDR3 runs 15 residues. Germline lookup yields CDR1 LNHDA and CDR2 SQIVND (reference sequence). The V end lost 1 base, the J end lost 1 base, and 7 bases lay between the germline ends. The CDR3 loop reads CASSIAGQNTGELFF. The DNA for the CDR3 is TGTGCCAGTAGTATAGCAGGGCAGAACACCGGGGAGCTGTTTTTT. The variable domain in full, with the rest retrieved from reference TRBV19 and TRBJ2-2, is DGGITQSPKYLFRKEGQNVTLSCEQNLNHDAMYWYRQDPGQGLRLIYYSQIVNDFQKGDIAEGYSVSREKKESFPLTVTSAQKNPTAFYLCASSIAGQNTGELFFGEGSRLTVL.

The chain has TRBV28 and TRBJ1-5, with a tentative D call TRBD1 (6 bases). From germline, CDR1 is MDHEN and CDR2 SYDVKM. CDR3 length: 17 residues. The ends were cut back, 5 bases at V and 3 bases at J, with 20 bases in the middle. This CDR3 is CASSPRIRGITNQPQHF. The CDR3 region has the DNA TGTGCCAGCAGTCCGAGGATCAGGGGAATTACCAATCAGCCCCAGCATTTT.

This CDR3 reads CATGDRNPTGELFF. CDR3 sequence (DNA): TGTGCCACCGGGGACAGGAACCCTACCGGGGAGCTGTTTTTT. The chain combines TRBV19 with TRBJ2-2; the match to TRBD1 covers 8 bases. Germline trimming cut 10 bases from V and 5 bases from J; bases unmatched to any gene: 9. Germline CDR1 and CDR2: LNHDA and SQIVND (reference sequence). The CDR3 length is 14 residues.

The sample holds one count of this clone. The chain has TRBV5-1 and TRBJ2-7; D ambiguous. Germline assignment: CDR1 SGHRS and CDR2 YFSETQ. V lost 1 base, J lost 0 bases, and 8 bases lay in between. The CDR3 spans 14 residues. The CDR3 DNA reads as TGCGCCAGCAGCTTGCCCGACACCTCCTACGAGCAGTACTTC. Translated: CASSLPDTSYEQYF.

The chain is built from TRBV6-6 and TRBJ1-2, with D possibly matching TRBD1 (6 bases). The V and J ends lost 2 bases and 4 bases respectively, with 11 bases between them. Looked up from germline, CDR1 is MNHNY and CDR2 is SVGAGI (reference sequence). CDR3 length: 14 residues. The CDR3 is CASSYGGRPYGYTF. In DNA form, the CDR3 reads TGTGCCAGCAGTTACGGGGGGCGCCCCTATGGCTACACCTTC.

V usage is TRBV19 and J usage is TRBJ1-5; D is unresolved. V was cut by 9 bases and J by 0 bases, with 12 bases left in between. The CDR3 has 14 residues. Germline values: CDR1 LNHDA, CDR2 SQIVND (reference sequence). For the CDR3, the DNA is TGTGCCAGCTTGGACGTTTATAGCAATCAGCCCCAGCATTTT. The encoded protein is CASLDVYSNQPQHF.

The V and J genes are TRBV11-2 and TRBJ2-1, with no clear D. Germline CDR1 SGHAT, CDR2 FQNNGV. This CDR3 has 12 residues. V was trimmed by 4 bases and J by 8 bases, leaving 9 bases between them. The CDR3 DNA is TGTGCCAGCAGCTACCGTCTCTATGAGCAGTTCTTC. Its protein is CASSYRLYEQFF.

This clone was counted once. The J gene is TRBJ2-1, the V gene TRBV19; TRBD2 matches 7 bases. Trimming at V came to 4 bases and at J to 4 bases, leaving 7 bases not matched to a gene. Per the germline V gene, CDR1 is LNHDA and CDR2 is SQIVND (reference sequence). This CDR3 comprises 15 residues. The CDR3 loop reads CASSRVGGEYNEQFF. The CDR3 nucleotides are TGTGCCAGTAGTAGAGTGGGAGGGGAGTACAATGAGCAGTTCTTC.

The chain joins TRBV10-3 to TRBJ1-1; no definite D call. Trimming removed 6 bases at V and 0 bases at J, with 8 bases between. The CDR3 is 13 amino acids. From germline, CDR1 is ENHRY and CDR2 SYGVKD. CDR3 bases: TGTGCCATCAGAGATATATTGAACACTGAAGCTTTCTTT. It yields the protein CAIRDILNTEAFF.

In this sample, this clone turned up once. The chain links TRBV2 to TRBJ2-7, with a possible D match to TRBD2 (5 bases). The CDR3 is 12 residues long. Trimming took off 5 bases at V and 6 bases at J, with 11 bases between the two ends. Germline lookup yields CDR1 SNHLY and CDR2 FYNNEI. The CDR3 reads CASSILRVEQYF. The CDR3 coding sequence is TGTGCCAGCAGTATACTGCGGGTCGAGCAGTACTTC.

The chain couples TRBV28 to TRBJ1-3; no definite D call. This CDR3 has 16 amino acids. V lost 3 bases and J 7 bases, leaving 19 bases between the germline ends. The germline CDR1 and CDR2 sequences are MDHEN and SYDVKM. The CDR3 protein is CASSFSSGFGRNTIYF. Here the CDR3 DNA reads TGTGCCAGCAGTTTCAGTTCGGGGTTCGGGAGGAACACCATATATTTT.